This note documents a single T cell receptor beta chain sequence. The antigen is unknown. This record comes from a study of glioma-infiltrating T cells. The study's findings and limits: Non-neoplastic patients had below-expected tissue-blood divergence, while all gliomas exceeded expectation.

The iRepertoire nested amplicon-rescue multiplex PCR amplified TCR alpha and beta CDR3s from RNA. MiXCR was run by TCRdb on the multiplex PCR reads, yielding one entry per CDR3 protein. The table records around 190,000 distinct CDR3 sequences, around 40% of them present only once. V was pared by 3 bases and J by 5 bases, with 14 bases between. The CDR3 is 14 amino acids. Germline V lookup: CDR1 SQVTM, CDR2 ANQGSEA. This TCR was sampled from a human donor with low-grade glioma or glioblastoma, undergoing nonglioma brain surgery, or in good health (not recorded which). Sequencing was done on a sample of glioma tissue, nonneoplastic brain tissue, or PBMCs (not recorded which). The rearrangement links TRBV29-1 to TRBJ2-1; the D is unclear. CDR3 in amino acids: CSVDGHTYNNEQFF. For the CDR3, the DNA is TGCAGCGTTGACGGCCACACCTATAACAATGAGCAGTTCTTC.